This TCR beta chain derives from a study of Ad26.COV2.S vaccination and SARS-CoV-2 variants. Looking at the study overall: Vaccine-arm donor from the placebo-controlled COV1001 Ad26.COV2.S trial. Study-wide points: CD8+ and CD4+ T cells specific for spike reportedly responded with substantial breadth after vaccination.

Repertoires were generated with immunoSEQ multiplex PCR, while TCRdb's copy carries only in-frame clones and drops some. The sample comprises 400,000 to 450,000 clones, over 75% of which are singletons, and about 12% rests with the top ten. Concerning this clone itself: Its antigen is as yet unknown.

V was pared by 3 bases and J by 2 bases, with 7 bases between. Germline V gene lookup returns CDR1 MNHEY and CDR2 SMNVEV (reference sequence). CDR3 length: 13 residues. Treatment in this sample: 15 to 20 received Ad26.COV2.S at low or high dose, single or two shots; 5 received placebo; per-sample allocation not given. Material that was analyzed had been drawn on day 63 after the first vaccine or placebo injection. The chain uses TRBV27 and TRBJ2-5; D is unclear. The TCR originated in a person between 18 and 59 years old who received the Ad26.COV2.S COVID-19 vaccine or a placebo. Sequencing was performed on peripheral blood, taken in a trial of Ad26.COV2.S vaccine versus placebo. The CDR3 bases are TGTGCCAGCAGTTTGGGGTGGCAAGAGACCCAGTACTTC. Translated: CASSLGWQETQYF.